What follows are 15 T cell receptor beta chains derived from one specimen sequenced in a study of regulatory dendritic cells for organ transplantation. Their cognate antigens are unknown. The table came from immunoSEQ multiplex PCR; TCRdb's copy has only in-frame clones and leaves some out. The table has approximately 18,000 clones, approximately 79% seen once. Sorted T cells were CFSE-labeled and cultured 5 days with allogeneic regulatory or mature dendritic cells at 1:10. The specimen sequenced was memory CD4+ T cells from blood cultured with regulatory dendritic cells. Regarding subset: CD45RO+ memory T cells. The origin of the receptors is a human donor in good health.

The chain employs TRBV7-6 and TRBJ2-5; D possibly corresponds to TRBD2 (7 bases). CDR3 length equals 14 residues. Per the germline V gene, CDR1 is SGHVS and CDR2 is FNYEAQ. V lost 1 base and J 7 bases, leaving 13 bases between the germline ends. DNA for the CDR3: TGTGCCAGCAGCTTAGAGGGGGGGGGCGCGACCCAGTACTTC. Translation gives CASSLEGGGATQYF.

The rearrangement links TRBV19 to TRBJ1-5; tentative D call: TRBD1 (5 bases). There are 13 residues in the CDR3. In germline, CDR1 is LNHDA, CDR2 SQIVND (reference sequence). Between the trimmed V and J ends, which lost 7 bases and 7 bases, there was a span of 14 bases. The CDR3 nucleotides read TGTGCCAGTAACAGCAGGGTCCTCCAGCCCCAGCATTTT. Protein sequence: CASNSRVLQPQHF.

The rearrangement uses TRBV11-2 and TRBJ2-7; D remains unclear. Per germline, CDR1 SGHAT and CDR2 FQNNGV. The germline V and J ends were trimmed by 1 base and 7 bases, with 11 bases remaining between them. This CDR3 is 13 amino acids long. The CDR3 reads CASSLGSLGEQYF. The CDR3 DNA sequence: TGTGCCAGCAGCTTAGGTTCATTGGGGGAGCAGTACTTC.

V usage is TRBV11-2 and J usage is TRBJ1-6; 8 bases map to TRBD1. The CDR3 totals 17 residues. V lost 1 base, J lost 13 bases, and 15 bases stayed unmatched. Germline V gene sequence: CDR1 SGHAT, CDR2 FQNNGV. For the CDR3, the DNA is TGTGCCAGCAGCTTAGGAACCGGGACAGGCGACCTTCGGCCCCTCCACTTT. It specifies CASSLGTGTGDLRPLHF.

This chain uses TRBV6-6 with TRBJ2-3; D ambiguous. The CDR3 spans 14 residues. The V end was cut by 3 bases, the J end by 2 bases, with 9 bases between. The germline gives CDR1 MNHNY, CDR2 SVGAGI (reference sequence). CDR3 sequence reads: CASSYRVDTDTQYF. Here the CDR3 DNA reads TGTGCCAGCAGTTATAGGGTGGACACAGATACGCAGTATTTT.

The chain recombines TRBV6-5 with TRBJ2-1, with TRBD1 matching over 9 bases. The CDR3 spans 13 residues. With V trimmed by 6 bases and J by 6 bases, 3 bases remained unmatched. The germline gives CDR1 MNHEY, CDR2 SVGAGI. Written as DNA, the CDR3 is TGTGCCAGCAGGCGACAGGGGGGCAATGAGCAGTTCTTC. Translation: CASRRQGGNEQFF.

This clone has more than one count but fewer than ten. V gene TRBV19 combines with J gene TRBJ1-5, with D tentatively TRBD1 (6 bases). The germline CDR1 and CDR2 sequences are LNHDA and SQIVND (reference sequence). V gave up 6 bases and J gave up 7 bases, with 10 bases separating them. The length of the CDR3 is 12 residues. The CDR3 region has the DNA TGTGCCAGTAGCAAGACAGGACAGCCCCAGCATTTT. Translation gives CASSKTGQPQHF. The whole variable domain, filled in from reference TRBV19 and TRBJ1-5, reads DGGITQSPKYLFRKEGQNVTLSCEQNLNHDAMYWYRQDPGQGLRLIYYSQIVNDFQKGDIAEGYSVSREKKESFPLTVTSAQKNPTAFYLCASSKTGQPQHFGDGTRLSIL.

This sequence joins TRBV11-2 and TRBJ2-3; D is ambiguous. V lost 2 bases, J lost 6 bases, and 6 bases lay in between. This CDR3 has 12 residues. CDR1 is SGHAT, CDR2 FQNNGV, per germline. CDR3 sequence (DNA): TGTGCCAGCAGCTTAAATATGGATACGCAGTATTTT. Protein product: CASSLNMDTQYF.

The chain links TRBV2 to TRBJ2-7; D is unclear. Per germline, CDR1 SNHLY and CDR2 FYNNEI. The CDR3 runs 18 residues. Trimming left V 2 bases short and J 2 bases short, with 22 bases between. The CDR3 DNA reads as TGTGCCAGCAGTGAATTTTTAGGCAGACGAAGGCCCCCCTACGAGCAGTACTTC. Amino acids: CASSEFLGRRRPPYEQYF.

The chain recombines TRBV7-2 with TRBJ2-4; D perhaps matches TRBD1 (6 bases). Germline CDR1 reads SGHTA; CDR2 reads FQGNSA. Trimming took 1 base from V and 5 from J, leaving 15 bases between them. The CDR3 runs 16 residues. The CDR3 is CASSLGSQGPQNIQYF. In DNA form, the CDR3 reads TGTGCCAGCAGCTTAGGGTCGCAGGGGCCCCAAAACATTCAGTACTTC.

The chain uses TRBV6-1 and TRBJ2-1, with 7 bases lining up with TRBD1. This CDR3 comprises 16 residues. J gave up 3 bases and V 1 base, and 6 bases lay outside the gene matches. CDR1 and CDR2 from the germline V gene are MNHNS and SASEGT. In DNA form, the CDR3 reads TGTGCCAGCAGTGAAGGGTGGCAGGGGGTCTACAATGAGCAGTTCTTC. Its protein is CASSEGWQGVYNEQFF.

V is TRBV19 and J is TRBJ1-3; D is unclear. The CDR3 is 14 amino acids. Trimming took 6 bases from V and 0 from J, leaving 9 bases between them. Germline assignment: CDR1 LNHDA and CDR2 SQIVND (reference sequence). The CDR3 spells CASSSQSSGNTIYF. CDR3 nucleotides: TGTGCCAGTAGCAGTCAAAGCTCTGGAAACACCATATATTTT.

The rearrangement joins TRBV7-2 to TRBJ2-5, with 8 bases that match TRBD2. The length of the CDR3 is 15 residues. CDR1 and CDR2 from the germline V gene are SGHTA and FQGNSA. Losses at the gene ends were 3 bases for V and 1 base for J; bases not matched to a gene: 4. For the CDR3, the DNA is TGTGCCAGCAGCTTCCTCGGGGGGGCCCAAGAGACCCAGTACTTC. This translates into CASSFLGGAQETQYF.

This clone was seen only once. V usage is TRBV27 and J usage is TRBJ1-1, with a possible D match to TRBD1 (6 bases). This CDR3 comprises 14 residues. The germline CDR1 and CDR2 sequences are MNHEY and SMNVEV (reference sequence). V lost 3 bases, J lost 1 base, and 9 bases lay in between. CDR3 nucleotide sequence: TGTGCCAGCAGTTTTGGCAGGGGGAACACTGAAGCTTTCTTT. It encodes CASSFGRGNTEAFF.

This chain uses TRBV4-3 with TRBJ2-2; 8 nucleotides match TRBD1. Per germline, CDR1 LGHNA and CDR2 YSLEER. The length of the CDR3 is 15 residues. Trimming took 3 bases from V and 1 from J; bases not matched to a gene: 1. CDR3 region: CASSHGTGNTGELFF. The CDR3 coding sequence is TGCGCCAGCAGCCATGGGACAGGGAACACCGGGGAGCTGTTTTTT.